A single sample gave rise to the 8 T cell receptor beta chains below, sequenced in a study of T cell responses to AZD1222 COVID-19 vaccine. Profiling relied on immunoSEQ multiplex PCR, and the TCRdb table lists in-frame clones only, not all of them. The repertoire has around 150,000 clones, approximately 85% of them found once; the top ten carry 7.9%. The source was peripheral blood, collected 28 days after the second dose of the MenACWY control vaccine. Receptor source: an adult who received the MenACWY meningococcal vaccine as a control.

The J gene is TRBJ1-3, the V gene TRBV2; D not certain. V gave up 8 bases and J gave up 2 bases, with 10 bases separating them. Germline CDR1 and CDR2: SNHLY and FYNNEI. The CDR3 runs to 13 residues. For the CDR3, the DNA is TGTGCCAGCGGGTGGTCAGCTGGAAACACCATATATTTT. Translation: CASGWSAGNTIYF.

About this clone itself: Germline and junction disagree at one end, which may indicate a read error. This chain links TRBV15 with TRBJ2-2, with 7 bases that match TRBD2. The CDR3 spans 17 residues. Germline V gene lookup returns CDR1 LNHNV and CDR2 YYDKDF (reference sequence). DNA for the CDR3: TGTGCCACCAGTAGAGCCCGGGGGAGGGCCATGTTCGGGGAGCTGTTTTTT. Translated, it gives CATSRARGRAMFGELFF.

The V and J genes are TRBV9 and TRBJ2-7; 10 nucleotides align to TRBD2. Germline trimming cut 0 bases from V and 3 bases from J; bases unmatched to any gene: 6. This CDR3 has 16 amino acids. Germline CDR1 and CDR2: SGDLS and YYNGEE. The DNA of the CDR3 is TGTGCCAGCAGCGTAGCTCCTAGCGGGAGCTACTACGAGCAGTACTTC. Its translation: CASSVAPSGSYYEQYF.

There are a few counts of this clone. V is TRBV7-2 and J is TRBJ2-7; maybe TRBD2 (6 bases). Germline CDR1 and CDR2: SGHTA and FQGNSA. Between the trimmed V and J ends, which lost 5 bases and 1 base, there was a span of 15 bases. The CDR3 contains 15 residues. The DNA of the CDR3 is TGTGCCAGCAGCCCCTTGGCGGGAACGTCCTACGAGCAGTACTTC. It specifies CASSPLAGTSYEQYF. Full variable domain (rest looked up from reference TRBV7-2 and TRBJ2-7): GAGVSQSPSNKVTEKGKDVELRCDPISGHTALYWYRQSLGQGLEFLIYFQGNSAPDKSGLPSDRFSAERTGGSVSTLTIQRTQQEDSAVYLCASSPLAGTSYEQYFGPGTRLTVT.

The CDR3 region is CASSLTFVAAGDDYEQYF. In DNA form, the CDR3 reads TGCGCCAGCAGCTTGACTTTCGTGGCGGCAGGGGACGACTACGAGCAGTACTTC. The gene calls are TRBV5-1 and TRBJ2-7; TRBD1 might be the D (6 bases). The CDR3 is made up of 18 amino acids. Trimming cost V 1 base and J 3 bases, with 23 bases left between them. Germline V gene sequence: CDR1 SGHRS, CDR2 YFSETQ.

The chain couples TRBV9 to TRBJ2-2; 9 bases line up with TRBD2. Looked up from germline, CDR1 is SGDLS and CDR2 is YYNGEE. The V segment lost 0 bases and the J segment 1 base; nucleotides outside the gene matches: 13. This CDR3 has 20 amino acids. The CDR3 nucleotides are TGTGCCAGCAGCGTAGGTGGGGCAATAGCGGGGGACGAGAACACCGGGGAGCTGTTTTTT. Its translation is CASSVGGAIAGDENTGELFF.

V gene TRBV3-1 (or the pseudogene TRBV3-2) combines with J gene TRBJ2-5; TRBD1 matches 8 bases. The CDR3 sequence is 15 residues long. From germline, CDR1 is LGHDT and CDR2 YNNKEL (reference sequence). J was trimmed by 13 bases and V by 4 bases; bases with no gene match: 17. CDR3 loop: CASSPSSWDRSGGYF. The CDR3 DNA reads TGTGCCAGCAGCCCCTCTTCTTGGGACAGGTCAGGGGGGTACTTC.

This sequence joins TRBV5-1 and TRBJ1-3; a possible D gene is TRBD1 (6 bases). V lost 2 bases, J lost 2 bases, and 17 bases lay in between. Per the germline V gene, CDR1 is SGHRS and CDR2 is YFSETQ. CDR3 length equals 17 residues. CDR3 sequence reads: CASSLGSSRGTGNTIYF. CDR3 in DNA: TGCGCCAGCAGCTTAGGTAGTTCCAGGGGCACTGGAAACACCATATATTTT.